The clone carrying this T cell receptor (beta chain) came up a few times. Its antigen remains unknown. The V segment lost 6 bases and the J segment 7 bases; nucleotides outside the gene matches: 8. This CDR3 contains 13 residues. Germline V lookup: CDR1 MNHEY, CDR2 SVGEGT. These data are taken from a study of response to subunit inactivated influenza vaccine. Notes on the study in general: After each seasonal influenza vaccination, few new T cells are recruited, the authors suggested.

TCRdb re-derived calls from the RT-PCR reads in MiXCR, one entry per CDR3 protein. This table holds hundreds of thousands of distinct CDR3 sequences, 14% found once. J is TRBJ1-2 and V is TRBV6-2 or TRBV6-3; the match to TRBD1 covers 7 bases. The TCR sequence derives from a man aged 45-65 years who received an inactivated influenza vaccine. This sample comprised PBMCs from blood, obtained approximately 15 days before vaccination. The CDR3 here is CASRATGIGGYTF. The CDR3 nucleotides are TGTGCCAGCAGGGCGACAGGGATCGGTGGCTACACCTTC.